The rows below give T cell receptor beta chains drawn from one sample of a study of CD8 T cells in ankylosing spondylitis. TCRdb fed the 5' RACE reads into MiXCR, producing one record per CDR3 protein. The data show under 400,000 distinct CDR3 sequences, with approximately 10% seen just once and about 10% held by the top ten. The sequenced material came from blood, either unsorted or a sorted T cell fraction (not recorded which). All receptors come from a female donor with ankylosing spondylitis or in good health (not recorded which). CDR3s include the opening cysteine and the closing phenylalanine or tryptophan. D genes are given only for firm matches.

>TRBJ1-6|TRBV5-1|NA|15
CASSSSGRNNSPLHF
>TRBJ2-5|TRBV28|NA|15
CASTLPRAGIETQYF
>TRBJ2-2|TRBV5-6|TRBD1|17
CASSLGTGGSNTGELFF
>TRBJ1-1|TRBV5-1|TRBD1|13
CASSTGTGEGAFF
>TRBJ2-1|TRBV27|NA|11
CASSGAVEQFF
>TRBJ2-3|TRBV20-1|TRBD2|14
CSARSSGGSDTQYF
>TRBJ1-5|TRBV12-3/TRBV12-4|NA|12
CARTSSNQPQHF
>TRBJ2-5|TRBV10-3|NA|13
CAISEPPLETQYF
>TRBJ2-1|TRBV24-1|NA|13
CATSETLRNEQFF
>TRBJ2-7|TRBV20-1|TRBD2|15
CSASTSGGAEYEQYF
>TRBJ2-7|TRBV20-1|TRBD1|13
CSVWDRDSDEQYF
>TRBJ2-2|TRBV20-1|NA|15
CSASESGMDTGELFF